Below, 30 T cell receptor beta chains from the same sample are listed, as sequenced in a study of blood T cell repertoires in COVID-19 (dated by TCRdb to the early 2020s). The library was built by means of the immunoSEQ multiplex PCR assay. Here the immuneACCESS table is served through TCRdb, limited to in-frame sequences with V and J called. Missing clones are a known gap in these copies; in checked studies unresolved V genes cover under half, and the rest lacks a known reason. The sample contains 300,000 to 400,000 clones, more than 70% of them found a single time. Of the sample, around 7.9% falls within the top ten clones. Input material: peripheral blood. All receptors derive from a woman aged 65 to 85 with COVID-19, enrolled during active disease.

This chain joins TRBV25-1 and TRBJ1-4; possibly TRBD1 for D (5 bases). The CDR3 runs 15 residues. CDR1 MGHDK and CDR2 SYGVNS come from the germline V gene. Between the trimmed V and J ends, which lost 2 bases and 4 bases, there was a span of 11 bases. CDR3 bases: TGTGCCAGCAGTGAAGGTACAGGATTTAATGAAAAACTGTTTTTT. Encoded protein: CASSEGTGFNEKLFF.

This clone was seen just once. The J gene is TRBJ2-3, the V gene TRBV5-1; 8 nucleotides align to TRBD1. Germline V gives CDR1 SGHRS, CDR2 YFSETQ. The CDR3 is 15 amino acids. V lost 4 bases, J lost 1 base, and 5 bases stayed unmatched. CDR3 in amino acids: CASSIGQGGTDTQYF. CDR3 bases: TGCGCCAGCAGCATAGGACAGGGAGGCACAGATACGCAGTATTTT.

This clone showed up just a few times. The chain couples TRBV18 to TRBJ1-2; D perhaps matches TRBD1 (5 bases). This CDR3 region has 14 residues. The germline V and J ends were trimmed by 5 bases and 4 bases, with 14 bases remaining between them. CDR1 KGHSH and CDR2 LQKENI come from the germline V gene. The CDR3 reads CASSEGRELYGYTF. The DNA for the CDR3 is TGTGCCAGCTCAGAGGGGAGGGAACTCTATGGCTACACCTTC.

DNA of the CDR3: TGTGCCAGCACCCCCGGGAGAGGGGGCGGCTATGGCTACACCTTC. It codes for CASTPGRGGGYGYTF. The chain combines TRBV6-6 with TRBJ1-2; 7 bases agree with TRBD1. This CDR3 comprises 15 residues. V shed 7 bases and J 4 bases; nucleotides not matched to a gene: 12. Germline V CDR1 and CDR2: MNHNY, SVGAGI (reference sequence).

The J gene is TRBJ2-2, the V gene TRBV28, with TRBD1 matching 9 bases. Germline loops: CDR1 MDHEN, CDR2 SYDVKM. The CDR3 is 16 residues long. The J segment lost 5 bases and the V segment lost 0 bases, leaving 4 bases of the junction unmatched. CDR3 loop: CASSLWGQGRTGELFF. Written as DNA, the CDR3 is TGTGCCAGCAGTTTATGGGGACAGGGTCGTACCGGGGAGCTGTTTTTT.

The J gene is TRBJ2-4, the V gene TRBV6-1; 11 bases fit TRBD2. Germline-derived CDR1 and CDR2 are MNHNS and SASEGT. The V gene end was trimmed by 1 base and the J gene end by 0 bases; junction bases not matched to a gene: 8. CDR3 size: 19 residues. The CDR3 sequence is CASSEGGLAGGLAKNIQYF. The CDR3 nucleotides are TGTGCCAGCAGTGAAGGTGGGCTAGCGGGGGGCCTAGCCAAAAACATTCAGTACTTC.

For the CDR3, the DNA is TGTGCCAGCAGCCTCCGGGACAGGGGGAACACTGAAGCTTTCTTT. Translated: CASSLRDRGNTEAFF. The rearrangement joins TRBV3-1 (or the pseudogene TRBV3-2) to TRBJ1-1; 10 bases match TRBD1. V was pared by 4 bases and J by 1 base, with 3 bases of the junction left unmatched. The CDR3 runs 15 residues. CDR1 and CDR2 from the germline V gene are LGHDT and YNNKEL (reference sequence).

The chain has TRBV4-3 and TRBJ2-5; D remains ambiguous. Trimming pared 1 base from V and 5 bases from J, leaving 14 bases between. The CDR3 is 15 residues long. Germline CDR1 and CDR2: LGHNA and YSLEER. The CDR3 loop is CASSQVLSVFETQYF. CDR3 nucleotides: TGCGCCAGCAGCCAAGTTTTGTCGGTTTTTGAGACCCAGTACTTC.

This clone was detected only once. The CDR3 DNA follows: TGTGCCAGCAGCCAGAAACTAGCGGGGTTTACGGATACGCAGTATTTT. Its protein is CASSQKLAGFTDTQYF. J is TRBJ2-3 and V is TRBV5-4; 10 bases fit TRBD2. The CDR3 runs to 16 residues. Germline V gene data show CDR1 as SGHNT and CDR2 as YYREEE (reference sequence). Trimming took 4 bases from V and 6 from J; bases not matched to a gene: 11. Complete variable domain (other parts from reference TRBV5-4 and TRBJ2-3): ETGVTQSPTHLIKTRGQQVTLRCSSQSGHNTVSWYQQALGQGPQFIFQYYREEENGRGNFPPRFSGLQFPNYSSELNVNALELDDSALYLCASSQKLAGFTDTQYFGPGTRLTVL.

This chain connects TRBV5-1 to TRBJ1-1; maybe TRBD1 (5 bases). CDR1 SGHRS and CDR2 YFSETQ come from the germline V gene. The CDR3 loop spans 15 amino acids. Trimming took 4 bases from V and 4 from J, leaving 17 bases between them. DNA for the CDR3: TGCGCCAGCAGCGTTGACAGAGGTAGGGGCACTGAAGCTTTCTTT. It is translated as CASSVDRGRGTEAFF.

The rearrangement links TRBV7-9 to TRBJ1-6; D is uncertain. V was pared by 10 bases and J by 2 bases, with 9 bases between. The CDR3 extends over 13 amino acids. The germline gives CDR1 SEHNR, CDR2 FQNEAQ (reference sequence). The CDR3 is CATESAYNSPLHF. The CDR3 DNA follows: TGTGCCACCGAGAGCGCCTATAATTCACCCCTCCACTTT.

The gene calls are TRBV6-5 and TRBJ1-2; the D gene is possibly TRBD1 (6 bases). This CDR3 is built from 14 residues. The V gene lost 7 bases and the J gene lost 4 bases, with 16 bases spanning the gap. CDR1 is MNHEY and CDR2 is SVGAGI in the germline V gene. In DNA, the CDR3 is TGTGCCAGCACTCGGGGACAAGGGGCCTATGGCTACACCTTC. Translated: CASTRGQGAYGYTF.

The chain's CDR3 is CASSRGGQTYEQYF. DNA of the CDR3: TGTGCCAGCAGCCGCGGGGGACAGACCTACGAGCAGTACTTC. The chain combines TRBV7-8 with TRBJ2-7; D is perhaps TRBD1 or TRBD2 (7 bases each). V was pared by 5 bases and J by 2 bases, with 13 bases between. The germline V gene has CDR1 SGHVS and CDR2 FQNEAQ. There are 14 residues in the CDR3.

The gene calls are TRBV10-2 and TRBJ1-2; 8 bases are shared with TRBD1. CDR1 and CDR2 (germline): WSHSY, SAAADI. This CDR3 contains 12 residues. Trimming cost V 6 bases and J 8 bases; bases outside gene matches: 5. The CDR3: CASREQGEGYTF. The CDR3 DNA sequence: TGCGCCAGCAGGGAACAGGGGGAGGGCTACACCTTC.

This chain connects TRBV6-6 to TRBJ1-5; D remains unclear. The germline V gene has CDR1 MNHNY and CDR2 SVGAGI (reference sequence). This CDR3 has 16 residues. The germline V and J ends were trimmed by 2 bases and 0 bases, with 11 bases remaining between them. The CDR3 loop is CASSYPSEYSNQPQHF. The CDR3 nucleotides read TGTGCCAGCAGTTACCCATCCGAGTATAGCAATCAGCCCCAGCATTTT.

The chain joins TRBV4-2 to TRBJ2-5, with 7 positions matching TRBD2. V shed 3 bases and J 5 bases; nucleotides not matched to a gene: 9. Germline values: CDR1 LGHNA, CDR2 YNFKEQ. The CDR3 covers 15 residues. CDR3 sequence reads: CASSQEAVGGETQYF. The CDR3 DNA reads as TGTGCCAGCAGCCAGGAAGCTGTGGGGGGGGAGACCCAGTACTTC.

This rearrangement joins TRBV30 to TRBJ1-3; TRBD1 matches 10 bases. Per the germline V gene, CDR1 is GTSNPN and CDR2 is SVGIG (reference sequence). Germline trimming cut 7 bases from V and 3 bases from J; bases unmatched to any gene: 6. The CDR3 has 14 amino acids. The CDR3 coding sequence is TGTGCCTCGAGACAGGGGGCTTTTGGAAACACCATATATTTT. Residues: CASRQGAFGNTIYF.

This chain joins TRBV5-6 and TRBJ2-2; 8 bases fit TRBD1. Germline assignment: CDR1 SGHDT and CDR2 YYEEEE. This CDR3 contains 16 residues. The V gene end was trimmed by 0 bases and the J gene end by 3 bases; junction bases not matched to a gene: 4. Here the CDR3 reads CASSLGDRTYTGELFF. The CDR3 region has the DNA TGTGCCAGCAGCTTGGGGGACAGGACCTACACCGGGGAGCTGTTTTTT.

The J gene is TRBJ2-1, the V gene TRBV5-6; TRBD2 matches 11 bases. CDR3 length equals 19 residues. The J segment lost 2 bases and the V segment lost 0 bases, leaving 10 bases of the junction unmatched. CDR1 SGHDT and CDR2 YYEEEE come from the germline V gene. The DNA for the CDR3 is TGTGCCAGCAGCTTGGATCGGGCTAGCGGGGGGCTAGCCTACAATGAGCAGTTCTTC. Protein product: CASSLDRASGGLAYNEQFF.

The rearrangement uses TRBV30 and TRBJ2-1, with D uncertain. V dropped 4 bases and J dropped 5 bases, with 6 bases sitting between them. This CDR3 has 11 residues. The germline V gene encodes CDR1 GTSNPN and CDR2 SVGIG (reference sequence). The CDR3 nucleotides read TGTGCCTGGACAGAAAACAATGAGCAGTTCTTC. This codes for CAWTENNEQFF.

This clone was recorded at least ten times. The CDR3 protein is CASSPSGQGYGYTF. The CDR3 bases are TGTGCCAGCAGCCCCTCCGGACAGGGTTATGGCTACACCTTC. This chain uses TRBV9 with TRBJ1-2, with TRBD1 identical over 8 bases. Looked up from germline, CDR1 is SGDLS and CDR2 is YYNGEE. V was pared by 4 bases and J by 5 bases, with 7 bases of the junction left unmatched. The length of the CDR3 is 14 residues. The entire variable domain, with the rest obtained from reference TRBV9 and TRBJ1-2, is as follows: DSGVTQTPKHLITATGQRVTLRCSPRSGDLSVYWYQQSLDQGLQFLIQYYNGEERAKGNILERFSAQQFPDLHSELNLSSLELGDSALYFCASSPSGQGYGYTFGSGTRLTVV.

The CDR3 spells CASSEAGVGTGALNQPQHF. CDR3 nucleotide sequence: TGTGCCAGCAGTGAAGCGGGAGTGGGGACAGGGGCTCTGAATCAGCCCCAGCATTTT. This sequence joins TRBV2 and TRBJ1-5; TRBD1 matches 10 bases. Germline assignment: CDR1 SNHLY and CDR2 FYNNEI. The J segment lost 4 bases and the V segment lost 0 bases, leaving 12 bases of the junction unmatched. The CDR3 is 19 amino acids.

This clone was counted a single time. V gene TRBV7-2 combines with J gene TRBJ1-2; possible D gene TRBD1, 5 bases. The CDR3 sequence is 12 residues long. The V end was cut by 8 bases, the J end by 2 bases, with 9 bases between. Per germline, CDR1 SGHTA and CDR2 FQGNSA. For the CDR3, the DNA is TGTGCCAGCCCAAGACAGAACTATGGCTACACCTTC. It yields the protein CASPRQNYGYTF.

A few counts support this clone. The V and J genes are TRBV10-3 and TRBJ1-2, with D perhaps TRBD1 (6 bases). V gave up 0 bases and J gave up 13 bases, with 12 bases separating them. Germline CDR1 reads ENHRY; CDR2 reads SYGVKD. The CDR3 length is 12 residues. CDR3 region: CAISESRTASTF. The CDR3 nucleotides are TGTGCCATCAGTGAGTCCCGGACAGCTAGCACCTTC.

This clone appeared once. This chain joins TRBV13 and TRBJ2-3, with 12 bases matching TRBD2. Unmatched junction bases numbered 7, after V lost 5 bases and J lost 7 bases. Germline CDR1 reads PRHDT; CDR2 reads FYEKMQ (reference sequence). The CDR3 sequence is 15 residues long. The CDR3 is CASSETSGGTYTQYF. DNA for the CDR3: TGTGCCAGCAGCGAAACTAGCGGGGGGACTTATACGCAGTATTTT. Variable domain in full (rest from reference TRBV13 and TRBJ2-3): AAGVIQSPRHLIKEKRETATLKCYPIPRHDTVYWYQQGPGQDPQFLISFYEKMQSDKGSIPDRFSAQQFSDYHSELNMSSLELGDSALYFCASSETSGGTYTQYFGPGTRLTVL.

The chain has TRBV4-1 and TRBJ2-5, with D maybe TRBD2 (5 bases). V gave up 2 bases and J gave up 0 bases, with 10 bases separating them. Germline values: CDR1 MGHRA, CDR2 YSYEKL. The CDR3 has 15 amino acids. CDR3 bases: TGCGCCAGCAGCCAATTTAGCGACTACCAAGAGACCCAGTACTTC. This encodes CASSQFSDYQETQYF.

V gene TRBV19 combines with J gene TRBJ2-7; TRBD2 agrees at 12 bases. V shed 4 bases, J shed 5 bases, and the junction held 18 bases outside the gene matches. In germline, CDR1 is LNHDA, CDR2 SQIVND (reference sequence). This CDR3 has 19 residues. CDR3 bases: TGTGCCAGTAGTAAACAACTAGCGGGGGGACCTCCCTCAAACCACGAGCAGTACTTC. Amino acids: CASSKQLAGGPPSNHEQYF.

The chain couples TRBV2 to TRBJ1-2; TRBD1 is a possible D gene (6 bases). Trimming stripped 2 bases from V and 4 bases from J, with 14 bases between. The germline gives CDR1 SNHLY, CDR2 FYNNEI. The CDR3 covers 15 residues. The CDR3 spells CASSERWGGGYGYTF. For the CDR3, the DNA is TGTGCCAGCAGTGAAAGGTGGGGAGGGGGCTATGGCTACACCTTC. Together with reference TRBV2 and TRBJ1-2, the CDR3 gives the full variable domain: EPEVTQTPSHQVTQMGQEVILRCVPISNHLYFYWYRQILGQKVEFLVSFYNNEISEKSEIFDDQFSVERPDGSNFTLKIRSTKLEDSAMYFCASSERWGGGYGYTFGSGTRLTVV.

The rearrangement links TRBV15 to TRBJ1-1, with a weak D call TRBD1 (5 bases). Germline CDR1 reads LNHNV; CDR2 reads YYDKDF (reference sequence). Between the trimmed V and J ends, which lost 7 bases and 2 bases, there was a span of 8 bases. This CDR3 is 12 amino acids long. The CDR3 bases are TGTGCCACCACAGGGTTAAACACTGAAGCTTTCTTT. As protein: CATTGLNTEAFF.

The chain combines TRBV27 with TRBJ2-7; 7 nucleotides match TRBD1. CDR1 MNHEY and CDR2 SMNVEV come from the germline V gene (reference sequence). CDR3 size: 18 residues. Trimming cost V 2 bases and J 4 bases; bases outside gene matches: 17. The CDR3 region is CASSLPQTGKWSAYEQYF. CDR3 coding DNA: TGTGCCAGCAGTTTACCCCAGACAGGGAAGTGGTCAGCGTACGAGCAGTACTTC.